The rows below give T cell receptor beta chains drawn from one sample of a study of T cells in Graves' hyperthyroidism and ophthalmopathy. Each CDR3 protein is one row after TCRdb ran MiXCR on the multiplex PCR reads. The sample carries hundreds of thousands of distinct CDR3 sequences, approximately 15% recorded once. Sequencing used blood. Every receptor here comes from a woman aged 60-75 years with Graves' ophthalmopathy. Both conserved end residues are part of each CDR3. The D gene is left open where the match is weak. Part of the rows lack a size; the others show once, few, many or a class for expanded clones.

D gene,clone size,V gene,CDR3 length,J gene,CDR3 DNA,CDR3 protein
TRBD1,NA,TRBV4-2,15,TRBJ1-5,TGTGCCAGCAGCCCCCTGGGACAGGGCGATGGGCCCCAGCATTTT,CASSPLGQGDGPQHF
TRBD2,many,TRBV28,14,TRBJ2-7,TGTGCCAGCAGTTTAGGGGGGGTAAGCATTGGGCAGTACTTC,CASSLGGVSIGQYF
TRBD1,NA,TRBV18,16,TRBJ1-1,TGTGCCAGCTCATGGGACAGGGGGGCTGGGGGCACTGAAGCTTTCTTT,CASSWDRGAGGTEAFF
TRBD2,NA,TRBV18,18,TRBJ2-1,TGTGCCAGCTCACCGAGGCTAGCGGGAGGTAAAGCGGGCAATGAGCAGTTCTTC,CASSPRLAGGKAGNEQFF
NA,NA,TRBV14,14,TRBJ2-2,TGTGCCAGCAGCCAAGGGGGGCGACTCGGGGAGCTGTTTTTT,CASSQGGRLGELFF
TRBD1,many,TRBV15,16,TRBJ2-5,TGTGCCACCAGCGAATGGCGGGACAGGGTTGGCGAGACCCAGTACTTC,CATSEWRDRVGETQYF
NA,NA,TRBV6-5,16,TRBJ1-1,TGTGCCAGCAGTTACCCGGCGGGGGCGCAGTACACTGAAGCTTTCTTT,CASSYPAGAQYTEAFF
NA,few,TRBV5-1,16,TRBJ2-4,TGCGCCAGCAGCTTGGCCGGGGACTGGTTCGAAAACATTCAGTACTTC,CASSLAGDWFENIQYF
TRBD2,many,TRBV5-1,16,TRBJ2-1,TGCGCCAGCAGCTTGGTCTCGTGGGAGGGCTACAATGAGCAGTTCTTC,CASSLVSWEGYNEQFF
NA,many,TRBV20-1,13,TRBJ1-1,TGCAGTGCTAGAGATCCGCATTACACTGAAGCTTTCTTT,CSARDPHYTEAFF
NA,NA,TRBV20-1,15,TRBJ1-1,TGCAGTGCTACAATCTCACTACACGGAAACACTGAAGCTTTCTTT,CSATISLHGNTEAFF
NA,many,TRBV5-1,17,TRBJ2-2,TGCGCCAGCAGCTTGGCGTCGGGTGGGACGAACACCGGGGAGCTGTTTTTT,CASSLASGGTNTGELFF
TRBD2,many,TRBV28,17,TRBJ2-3,TGTGCCAGCAGCTCCTGGACTAGCGGGAGGGGGGCAGATACGCAGTATTTT,CASSSWTSGRGADTQYF
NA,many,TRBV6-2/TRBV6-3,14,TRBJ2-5,TGTGCCAGCAGGACGCCGGGACGACAAGAGACCCAGTACTTC,CASRTPGRQETQYF
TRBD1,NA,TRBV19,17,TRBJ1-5,TGTGCCAGTAGTTCTCGACAGGGGGCATTAAGCAATCAGCCCCAGCATTTT,CASSSRQGALSNQPQHF
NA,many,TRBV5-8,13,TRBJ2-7,TGTGCCAGCAGCACAGTGGATGGCTACGAGCAGTACTTC,CASSTVDGYEQYF
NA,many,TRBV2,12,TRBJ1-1,TGTGCCAGCAGAAAAACGAACACTGAAGCTTTCTTT,CASRKTNTEAFF
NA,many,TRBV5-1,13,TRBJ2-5,TGCGCCAGCAGCCGAGACAAGGGAGAGACCCAGTACTTC,CASSRDKGETQYF
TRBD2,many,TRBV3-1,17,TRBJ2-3,TGTGCCAGCAGCCAAGGAACGAGCGGGGGGAGCACAGATACGCAGTATTTT,CASSQGTSGGSTDTQYF
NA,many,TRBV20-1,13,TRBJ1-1,TGCAGTGCTACGGACCGACTGAACACTGAAGCTTTCTTT,CSATDRLNTEAFF
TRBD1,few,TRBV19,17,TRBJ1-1,TGTGCCAGTAGTCGCCATCGGGGGGGGCAGGGGGGCACTGAAGCTTTCTTT,CASSRHRGGQGGTEAFF
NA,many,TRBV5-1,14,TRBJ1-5,TGCGCCAGCAGCTTAACTCCCAGCAATCAGCCCCAGCATTTT,CASSLTPSNQPQHF
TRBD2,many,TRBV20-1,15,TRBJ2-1,TGCAGTGCTAGCCGTAGCGGGGGGCCCTACAATGAGCAGTTCTTC,CSASRSGGPYNEQFF
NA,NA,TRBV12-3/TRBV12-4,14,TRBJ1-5,TGTGCCAGCAGTTCCGGACAGCTAGATCAGCCCCAGCATTTT,CASSSGQLDQPQHF
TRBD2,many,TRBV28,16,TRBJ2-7,TGTGCCAGCAATCCAATGGGACTAGCGTCAACCTACGAGCAGTACTTC,CASNPMGLASTYEQYF
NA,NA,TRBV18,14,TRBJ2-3,TGTGCCAGCACGAGGACGGACCCCACAGATACGCAGTATTTT,CASTRTDPTDTQYF
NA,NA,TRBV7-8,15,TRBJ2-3,TGTGCCAGCAGCCGAGCAGGGGGGCGAACAGATACGCAGTATTTT,CASSRAGGRTDTQYF